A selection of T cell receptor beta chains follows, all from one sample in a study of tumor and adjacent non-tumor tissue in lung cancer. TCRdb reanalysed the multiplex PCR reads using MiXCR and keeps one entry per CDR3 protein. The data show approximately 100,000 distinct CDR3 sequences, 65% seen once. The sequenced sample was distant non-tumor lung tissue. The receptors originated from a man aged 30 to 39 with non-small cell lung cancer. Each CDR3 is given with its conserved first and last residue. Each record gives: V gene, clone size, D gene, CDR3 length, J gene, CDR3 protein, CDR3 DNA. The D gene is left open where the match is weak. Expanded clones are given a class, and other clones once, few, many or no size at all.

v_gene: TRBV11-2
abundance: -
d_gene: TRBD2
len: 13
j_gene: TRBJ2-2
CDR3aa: CASSLVTSGGLFF
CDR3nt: TGTGCCAGCAGCTTAGTAACTAGCGGGGGGCTGTTTTTT

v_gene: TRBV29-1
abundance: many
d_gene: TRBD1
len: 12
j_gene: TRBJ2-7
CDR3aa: CSVEGQSYEQYF
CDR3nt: TGCAGCGTCGAGGGACAGTCCTACGAGCAGTACTTC

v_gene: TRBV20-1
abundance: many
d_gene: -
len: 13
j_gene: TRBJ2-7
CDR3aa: CSALQGIIYEQYF
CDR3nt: TGCAGTGCTCTCCAGGGAATCATCTACGAGCAGTACTTC

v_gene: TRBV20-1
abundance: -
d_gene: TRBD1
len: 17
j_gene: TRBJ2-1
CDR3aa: CSARGKHWARGQDEQFF
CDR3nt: TGCAGTGCTAGAGGGAAACATTGGGCGAGGGGGCAAGATGAACAGTTCTTC

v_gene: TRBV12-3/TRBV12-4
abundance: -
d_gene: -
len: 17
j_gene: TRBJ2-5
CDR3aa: CASSRDAGPNVGETQYF
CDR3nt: TGTGCCAGCAGTCGCGACGCAGGGCCCAACGTGGGGGAGACCCAGTACTTC

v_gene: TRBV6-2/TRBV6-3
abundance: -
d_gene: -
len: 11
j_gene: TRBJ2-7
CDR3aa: CASSYSDKQYF
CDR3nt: TGTGCCAGCAGCTACAGCGACAAGCAGTACTTC

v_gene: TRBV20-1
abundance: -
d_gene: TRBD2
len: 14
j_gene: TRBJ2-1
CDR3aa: CSAPCGRMNNDQFF
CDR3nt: TGCAGTGCCCCTTGCGGGAGGATGAACAATGATCAGTTCTTC

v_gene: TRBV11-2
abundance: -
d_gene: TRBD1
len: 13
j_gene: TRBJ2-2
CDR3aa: CASSSTGGGELLF
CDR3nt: TGTGCCAGCAGCTCCACAGGGGGCGGGGAGCTGCTTTTT

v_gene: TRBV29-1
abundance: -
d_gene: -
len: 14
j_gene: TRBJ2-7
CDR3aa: CNVGGQGSSYEQYF
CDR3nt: TGCAACGTTGGGGGTCAGGGGAGCTCCTATGAGCAGTACTTC

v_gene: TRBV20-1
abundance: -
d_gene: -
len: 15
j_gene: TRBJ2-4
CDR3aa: CSARGLRLVKNIQYF
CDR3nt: TGCAGTGCTAGAGGCCTCCGGTTAGTCAAAAACATTCAATACTTC

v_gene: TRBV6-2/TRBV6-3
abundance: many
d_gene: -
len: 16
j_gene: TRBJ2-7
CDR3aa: CASNTERGATTYEQYF
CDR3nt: TGTGCCAGCAATACCGAACGCGGGGCAACGACCTACGAGCAGTACTTC

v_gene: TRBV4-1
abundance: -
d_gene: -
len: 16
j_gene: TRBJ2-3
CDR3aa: CASRPSYYHSTDTQYF
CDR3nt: TGCGCCAGCAGGCCCAGTTACTACCATAGCACAGATACGCAGTATTTT

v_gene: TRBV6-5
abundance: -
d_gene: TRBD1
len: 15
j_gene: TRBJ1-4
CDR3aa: CASSFTTGPNEELFF
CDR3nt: TGTGCGAGCAGTTTTACGACAGGGCCTAATGAAGAACTGTTTTTT

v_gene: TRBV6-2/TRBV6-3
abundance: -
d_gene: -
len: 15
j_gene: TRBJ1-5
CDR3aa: CASSRGVLSYQPQHF
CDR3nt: TGTGCCAGCAGTAGAGGGGTCCTCAGCTACCAGCCCCAGCATTTT

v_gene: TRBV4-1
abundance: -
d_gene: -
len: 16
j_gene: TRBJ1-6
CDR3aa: CACSQGVNRPNSPLHF
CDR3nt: TGCGCCTGCAGCCAAGGGGTAAATCGCCCAAATTCACCCCTCCACTTT

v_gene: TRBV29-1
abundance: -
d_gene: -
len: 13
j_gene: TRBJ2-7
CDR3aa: CSAGHGTGGEQYF
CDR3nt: TGCAGCGCTGGACATGGGACCGGGGGCGAGCAGTACTTC

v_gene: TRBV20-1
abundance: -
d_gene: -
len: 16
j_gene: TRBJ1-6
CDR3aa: CSAIEGSAGYNSPLHF
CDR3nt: TGTAGTGCTATAGAAGGGTCCGCGGGGTATAATTCACCCCTCCACTTT

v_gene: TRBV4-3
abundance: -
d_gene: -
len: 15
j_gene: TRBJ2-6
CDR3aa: CASSRDKGCANVLTF
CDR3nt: TGCGCCAGCAGCCGAGACAAGGGGTGTGCCAACGTCCTGACTTTC

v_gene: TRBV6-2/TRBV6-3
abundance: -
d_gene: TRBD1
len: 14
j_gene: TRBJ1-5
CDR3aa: CASSQGATFRTQHF
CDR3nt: TGTGCCAGCAGCCAGGGGGCCACTTTCCGTACCCAGCATTTT